This entry lists 16 T cell receptor beta chains sequenced from one sample in a study of vaccination and CD4 T cells after COVID-19. Researchers used the Oncomine TCR Beta short-read assay to sequence DNA from cultured CD4+ T cells. TCRdb called the PCR reads again in MiXCR, with one record for every CDR3 protein. The sample includes roughly 7,000 distinct CDR3 sequences, about 25% of them seen just once. For these TCRs, the target antigens are not known. Indicated treatment: roughly 10-day PBMC culture with coronavirus spike peptide pools or control peptides (ViraFEST assay). The material sequenced was CD4+ T cells from blood, cultured in vitro, taken after SARS-CoV-2 vaccination. These receptor sequences come from a human donor who had recovered from COVID-19.

The rearrangement joins TRBV6-1 to TRBJ2-1; D is tentatively TRBD1 or TRBD2 (5 bases each). In germline, CDR1 is MNHNS, CDR2 SASEGT. The CDR3 sequence is 15 residues long. Trimming took off 6 bases at V and 4 bases at J, with 16 bases between the two ends. The CDR3: CASSPDRDGYNEQFF. CDR3 coding DNA: TGTGCCAGCAGCCCGGACCGGGACGGGTACAATGAGCAGTTCTTC.

This clonotype is termed medium-sized. V gene TRBV6-1 combines with J gene TRBJ2-5; 9 nucleotides line up with TRBD1. The germline V gene has CDR1 MNHNS and CDR2 SASEGT. The CDR3 runs to 13 residues. The junction had 6 bases not matched to a gene; V was cut back by 6 bases and J by 7 bases. The CDR3 bases are TGTGCCAGCAGCGGGACAGGGCGGGGGACCCAGTACTTC. Residues: CASSGTGRGTQYF.

In its sample, this clonotype is medium-sized. The V call is TRBV20-1, the J call TRBJ2-3, with D maybe TRBD1 (6 bases). Germline V gives CDR1 DFQATT, CDR2 SNEGSKA (reference sequence). The CDR3 totals 15 residues. The V and J ends lost 2 bases and 2 bases respectively, with 14 bases between them. The CDR3 sequence is CSARQGNSYTDTQYF. For the CDR3, the DNA is TGCAGTGCTAGACAGGGGAATTCTTACACAGATACGCAGTATTTT.

The V and J genes are TRBV7-9 and TRBJ2-1; D is possibly TRBD2 (7 bases). Germline lookup yields CDR1 SEHNR and CDR2 FQNEAQ (reference sequence). This CDR3 has 17 amino acids. V was pared by 0 bases and J by 1 base, with 13 bases between. The CDR3 DNA reads as TGTGCCAGCAGCTTAGCGGGGGGGGCGGGATCCTACAATGAGCAGTTCTTC. Protein product: CASSLAGGAGSYNEQFF.

V and J are TRBV6-2 or TRBV6-3 and TRBJ2-3; D perhaps matches TRBD2 (6 bases). The V gene lost 2 bases and the J gene lost 3 bases, with 18 bases spanning the gap. The CDR3 is 17 residues long. Germline V lookup: CDR1 MNHEY, CDR2 SVGEGT. The CDR3 region has the DNA TGTGCCAGCAGTTACCCGAGGGGCGGGATCATTACAGATACGCAGTATTTT. Protein sequence: CASSYPRGGIITDTQYF.

This clonotype turned up a few times. V usage is TRBV27 and J usage is TRBJ2-6; D remains unclear. The CDR3 totals 15 residues. V was clipped by 0 bases and J by 4 bases, with 7 bases between them. Germline assignment: CDR1 MNHEY and CDR2 SMNVEV (reference sequence). CDR3 amino acids: CASSLSRAGANVLTF. The CDR3 nucleotides are TGTGCCAGCAGTTTATCTAGGGCAGGGGCCAACGTCCTGACTTTC.

V usage is TRBV6-5 and J usage is TRBJ2-7, with D possibly being TRBD1 (5 bases). This CDR3 has 14 residues. V gave up 0 bases and J gave up 5 bases, with 11 bases separating them. CDR1 is MNHEY, CDR2 SVGAGI, per germline. The CDR3 is CASSYSHGANEQYF. The CDR3 DNA reads TGTGCCAGCAGTTACTCCCATGGGGCGAACGAGCAGTACTTC.

This chain joins TRBV7-9 and TRBJ2-2; D possibly corresponds to TRBD1 (5 bases). Trimming removed 5 bases from V and 7 bases from J, with 11 bases in between. CDR1 and CDR2 from the germline V gene are SEHNR and FQNEAQ (reference sequence). The length of the CDR3 is 13 residues. The CDR3 loop reads CASSIRDDGELFF. DNA for the CDR3: TGTGCCAGCAGCATCAGGGATGACGGGGAGCTGTTTTTT.

This chain links TRBV11-2 with TRBJ2-5; no clear D gene. The CDR3 extends over 13 amino acids. Trimming stripped 1 base from V and 7 bases from J, with 10 bases between. From germline, CDR1 is SGHAT and CDR2 FQNNGV. The CDR3 DNA sequence: TGTGCCAGCAGCTTAGTAGAAATCGGGACCCAGTACTTC. Protein: CASSLVEIGTQYF.

This chain links TRBV28 with TRBJ1-5; D is perhaps TRBD1 (6 bases). This CDR3 contains 15 residues. The germline V and J ends were trimmed by 5 bases and 7 bases, with 18 bases remaining between them. CDR1 and CDR2 from the germline V gene are MDHEN and SYDVKM. The CDR3 DNA sequence: TGTGCCAGCAGTGATCCCGGTGCCAGGGGACAGCCCCAGCATTTT. Its translation: CASSDPGARGQPQHF.

The rearrangement joins TRBV7-2 to TRBJ2-1, with 12 bases fitting TRBD2. V was clipped by 1 base and J by 5 bases; unmatched bases: 6. The CDR3 is made up of 17 amino acids. CDR1 and CDR2 (germline): SGHTA, FQGNSA. The CDR3: CASSLDKSSGRDNEQFF. CDR3 DNA: TGTGCCAGCAGCTTAGATAAGTCTAGCGGGAGGGACAATGAGCAGTTCTTC. Combining the CDR3 with reference TRBV7-2 and TRBJ2-1 gives the whole variable domain GAGVSQSPSNKVTEKGKDVELRCDPISGHTALYWYRQSLGQGLEFLIYFQGNSAPDKSGLPSDRFSAERTGGSVSTLTIQRTQQEDSAVYLCASSLDKSSGRDNEQFFGPGTRLTVL.

The chain has TRBV7-9 and TRBJ2-3, with D unresolved. The CDR3 runs to 17 residues. Per the germline V gene, CDR1 is SEHNR and CDR2 is FQNEAQ (reference sequence). Trimming took 2 bases from V and 0 from J, leaving 15 bases between them. The chain's CDR3 is CASSLPTRTASTDTQYF. CDR3 nucleotide sequence: TGTGCCAGCAGCTTACCCACGAGAACAGCTAGCACAGATACGCAGTATTTT.

The rearrangement uses TRBV7-2 and TRBJ2-6; 7 nucleotides line up with TRBD2. CDR1 is SGHTA and CDR2 is FQGNSA in the germline V gene. V lost 1 base and J lost 0; bases outside the gene matches: 0. The CDR3 is 16 residues long. The CDR3 here is CASSLGDYSGANVLTF. The CDR3 nucleotides are TGTGCCAGCAGCTTAGGGGACTACTCTGGGGCCAACGTCCTGACTTTC.

J is TRBJ2-1 and V is TRBV5-1, with 13 bases aligning to TRBD2. Germline loops: CDR1 SGHRS, CDR2 YFSETQ. The CDR3 spans 16 residues. With V trimmed by 4 bases and J by 10 bases, 11 bases remained unmatched. The CDR3 nucleotides are TGCGCCAGCAGCCCACAAGGCAGGGGACTAGCGGGGGAGCAGTTCTTC. As protein: CASSPQGRGLAGEQFF.

In its sample, this clonotype was seen once. The chain carries TRBV4-1 and TRBJ2-3; no clear D gene. Germline V CDR1 and CDR2: MGHRA, YSYEKL. V lost 0 bases and J 7 bases, leaving 14 bases between the germline ends. The CDR3 is made up of 15 amino acids. CDR3 in DNA: TGCGCCAGCAGCCAAGATTGGGCATTGGGGAATACGCAGTATTTT. This encodes CASSQDWALGNTQYF.

This rearrangement joins TRBV7-3 to TRBJ2-3; D is possibly TRBD2 (6 bases). The CDR3 covers 15 residues. The V gene lost 5 bases and the J gene lost 0 bases, with 12 bases spanning the gap. From germline, CDR1 is SGHTA and CDR2 FQGTGA. The CDR3, as DNA: TGTGCCAGCAGCCCTAGCGTAACTAGCACAGATACGCAGTATTTT. It translates to CASSPSVTSTDTQYF.